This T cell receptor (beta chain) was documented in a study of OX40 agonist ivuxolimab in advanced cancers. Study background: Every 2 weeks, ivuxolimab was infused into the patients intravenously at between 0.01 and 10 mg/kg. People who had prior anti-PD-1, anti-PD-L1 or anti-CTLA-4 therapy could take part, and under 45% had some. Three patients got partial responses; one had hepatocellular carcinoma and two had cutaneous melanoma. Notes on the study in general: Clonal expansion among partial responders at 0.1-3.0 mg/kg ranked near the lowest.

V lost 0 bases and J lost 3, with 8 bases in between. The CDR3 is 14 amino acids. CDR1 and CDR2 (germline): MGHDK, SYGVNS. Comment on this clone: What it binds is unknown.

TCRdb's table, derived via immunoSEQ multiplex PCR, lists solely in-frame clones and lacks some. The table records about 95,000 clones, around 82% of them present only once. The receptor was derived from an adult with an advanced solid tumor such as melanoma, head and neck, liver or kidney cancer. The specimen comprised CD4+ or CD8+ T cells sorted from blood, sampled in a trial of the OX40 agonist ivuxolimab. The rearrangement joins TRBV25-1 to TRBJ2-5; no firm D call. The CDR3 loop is CASSEYRREETQYF. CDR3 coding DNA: TGTGCCAGCAGTGAATACCGTCGGGAAGAGACCCAGTACTTC.